The rows below give T cell receptor beta chains drawn from one sample of a study of shared clonotypes between healthy human individuals. Data came from immunoSEQ multiplex PCR; TCRdb stores just in-frame clones and leaves some out. The sample holds about 1.1 million clones, approximately 80% seen once. Sequenced material: memory CD4+ T cells from PBMCs. All receptors derive from a man aged 18 to 30 in good health. Some clones in this sample may be carry-over from other donors' samples. The conserved cysteine and the conserved F or W are not part of the CDR3 here.

V gene	CDR3 length	J gene	CDR3 protein
TRBV5-1	12	TRBJ1-1	ASSLVGVETEAF
TRBV6-1	12	TRBJ1-1	ASTRGQTNTEAF
TRBV5-1	9	TRBJ1-3	ASSVGNTIY
TRBV28	14	TRBJ2-2	ASSLSRGPGTGELF
TRBV5-1	11	TRBJ2-5	ASKGTDQETQY
TRBV18	13	TRBJ2-6	ASSPSRGGANVLT
TRBV11-1	14	TRBJ1-1	ASSLDPGQGKAEAF
TRBV9	12	TRBJ1-5	ASSEGNSNQPQH
TRBV2	13	TRBJ2-4	ASSEPSLAKNIQY
TRBV6-1	13	TRBJ1-1	ASTSSGGLGTEAF
TRBV21-1	12	TRBJ2-7	ASSKGRLNYEQY
TRBV7-4	13	TRBJ2-6	ASSLAESGTAVLT
TRBV6-4	14	TRBJ2-2	ASSVNSGTNTGELF
TRBV4-2	13	TRBJ2-7	ASSQGDRGIGEQY
TRBV6-5	13	TRBJ1-2	ASSRDSTGMSGYT
TRBV10-3	12	TRBJ2-1	AISKTSFDNEQF
TRBV7-2	12	TRBJ2-5	ASSNGQGWETQY
TRBV6-6	9	TRBJ2-5	ASSTAGTQY
TRBV5-1	12	TRBJ2-5	ASSLVQLQETQY
TRBV6-5	11	TRBJ2-7	ASTNILVFGQY
TRBV11-2	14	TRBJ2-1	ASSYAPGQGVGEQF
TRBV11-2	13	TRBJ2-1	ASSSYGLAGGEQF
TRBV2	13	TRBJ2-6	ASSGGGSGANVLT
TRBV5-5	12	TRBJ2-5	ASSLSPSGETQY
TRBV4-3	13	TRBJ2-3	ASSPAGMSTDTQY
TRBV2	11	TRBJ1-5	ASRYWGRQPQH
TRBV2	9	TRBJ1-2	ATGQGYGYT
TRBV7-9	14	TRBJ1-4	ASSLVSGRSSEKLF
TRBV30	13	TRBJ1-4	AWSTTDSSNEKLF
TRBV29-1	13	TRBJ2-5	SMGASGSILETQY
TRBV30	10	TRBJ1-5	AWRQGMEPQH
TRBV2	11	TRBJ2-7	ASSVQGGYEQY
TRBV19	13	TRBJ1-5	ASSTRALGNQPQH
TRBV7-3	16	TRBJ2-2	ASSLTGGISPVTGELF
TRBV28	11	TRBJ1-2	ASSQGGGYGYT
TRBV2	13	TRBJ2-7	ASQTGVGLGYEQY
TRBV7-9	11	TRBJ1-3	ASSSGQGNTIY
TRBV5-1	12	TRBJ2-1	ASGTGDLYNEQF
TRBV5-1	14	TRBJ2-1	ASSLAALAPYNEQF
TRBV7-2	13	TRBJ2-2	ASSFRQGGTGELF
TRBV21-1	12	TRBJ1-5	ASSDRASNQPQH
TRBV28	12	TRBJ1-1	ASSLYFPGTEAF
TRBV4-3	14	TRBJ2-7	ASSQDSRGQAYEQY
TRBV28	14	TRBJ2-6	ASRQNRGSGANVLT
TRBV27	12	TRBJ1-2	ASSRRGLSYGYT
TRBV27	14	TRBJ1-1	ASISVPRGRDTEAF
TRBV11-2	14	TRBJ2-1	ASSLGRLAGVDEQF
TRBV6-1	12	TRBJ2-3	AGRTRLGTDTQY